The present T cell receptor (beta chain) was sequenced within a study of blood T cell repertoires in COVID-19. In the study overall: Samples of COVID-19 (acute and convalescent) were obtained from the United States, Italy and Spain. Sources were T cells, B-cell-depleted T cells, or PBMCs; the material itself was cDNA or gDNA.

Germline V lookup: CDR1 SGHRS, CDR2 YFSETQ. With 4 bases removed from V and 2 bases from J, the gap between germline ends came to 11 bases. This CDR3 has 14 amino acids. A single count supports this clone. In the original workflow: Estimated nucleated cell counts came from reference gene primer amplification. The assay was immunoSEQ multiplex PCR, and TCRdb's table has in-frame clones only and misses some. The V and J calls and clone size were taken over from that table, and D and trimming were inferred from the DNA. The data hold some 100,000 clones, with approximately 90% observed a single time. Sequencing was done on a sample of peripheral blood. The chain uses TRBV5-1 and TRBJ2-3; tentative D call: TRBD2 (6 bases). The source of this sequence is a man aged 50 to 59 with acute or convalescent COVID-19. CDR3 region: CASSTGTSTDTQYF. The CDR3 DNA sequence: TGCGCCAGCAGCACTGGGACTTCCACAGATACGCAGTATTTT.